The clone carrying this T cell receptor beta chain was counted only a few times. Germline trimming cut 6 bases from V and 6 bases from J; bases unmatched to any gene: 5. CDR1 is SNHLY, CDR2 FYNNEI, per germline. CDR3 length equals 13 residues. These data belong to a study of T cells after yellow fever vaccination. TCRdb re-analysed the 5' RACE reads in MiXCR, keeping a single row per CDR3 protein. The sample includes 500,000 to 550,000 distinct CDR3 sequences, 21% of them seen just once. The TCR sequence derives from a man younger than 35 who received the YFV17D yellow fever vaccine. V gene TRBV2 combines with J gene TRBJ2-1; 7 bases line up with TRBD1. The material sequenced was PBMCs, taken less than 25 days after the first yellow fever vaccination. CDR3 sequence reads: CASRRGLGNEQFF. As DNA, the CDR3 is TGTGCCAGCAGAAGGGGGCTAGGCAATGAGCAGTTCTTC.